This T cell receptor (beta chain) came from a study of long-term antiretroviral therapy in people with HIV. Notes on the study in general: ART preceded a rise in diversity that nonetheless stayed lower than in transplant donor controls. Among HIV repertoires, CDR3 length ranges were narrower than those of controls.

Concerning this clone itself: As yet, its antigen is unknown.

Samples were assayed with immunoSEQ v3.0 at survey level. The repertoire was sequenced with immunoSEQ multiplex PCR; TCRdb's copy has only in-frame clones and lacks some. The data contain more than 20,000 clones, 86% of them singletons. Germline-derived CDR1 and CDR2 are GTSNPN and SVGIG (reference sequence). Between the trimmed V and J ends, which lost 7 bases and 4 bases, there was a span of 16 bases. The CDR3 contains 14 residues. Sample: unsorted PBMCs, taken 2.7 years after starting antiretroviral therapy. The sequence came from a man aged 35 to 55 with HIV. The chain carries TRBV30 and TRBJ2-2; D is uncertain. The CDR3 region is CALNPSRSTGELFF. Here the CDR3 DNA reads TGTGCCTTGAATCCATCCAGGAGCACCGGGGAGCTGTTTTTT.